This T cell receptor (beta chain) derives from a study of blood T cells in healthy people across ages. Each donor supplied around 9.9 milliliters of peripheral blood. In each sample, at least 6.5 million PBMCs were isolated. Per sample, extraction of total RNA gave at least 6 micrograms in every case. It was with a sample-barcoded 5' primer and a J-beta primer mix that a second PCR of about 7 to 12 cycles was run. TCRdb reprocessed the 5' RACE reads via MiXCR and lists one record per CDR3 protein. This sample carries hundreds of thousands of distinct CDR3 sequences, less than 40% of them seen once, and the ten largest clones take 15% to 19%. The CDR3 runs to 20 residues. Germline V gene sequence: CDR1 LNHNV, CDR2 YYDKDF (reference sequence). Germline trimming cut 4 bases from V and 2 bases from J; bases unmatched to any gene: 14. This clonotype has just a few counts.

The sample consisted of blood. This chain links TRBV15 with TRBJ2-2, with 12 bases fitting TRBD2. The TCR sequence derives from a woman of 80 years or more in good health. CDR3 loop: CATSKFLRLAGGENTGELFF. As DNA, the CDR3 is TGTGCCACCAGCAAGTTTTTAAGGCTAGCGGGGGGGGAAAACACCGGGGAGCTGTTTTTT.